The 10 T cell receptor beta chains presented below share a single source sample, sequenced in a study of T cells after yellow fever vaccination. Each CDR3 protein is one row after TCRdb ran MiXCR on the 5' RACE reads. The sample comprises some 670,000 distinct CDR3 sequences, approximately 13% of which are singletons, and 14% to 15% rests with the top ten. The material sequenced was PBMCs, taken on the day of the yellow fever booster vaccination. The receptors derive from a man aged 30 to 45 who received the YFV17D yellow fever vaccine.

The genes are TRBV29-1 and TRBJ2-2; TRBD2 agrees at 9 bases. This CDR3 contains 16 residues. The germline gives CDR1 SQVTM, CDR2 ANQGSEA. With V trimmed by 7 bases and J by 4 bases, 13 bases remained unmatched. CDR3 sequence (DNA): TGCAGCGCGGCCAAGGCGGGAGGGTTCGGCACCGGGGAGCTGTTTTTT. This codes for CSAAKAGGFGTGELFF.

This chain uses TRBV20-1 with TRBJ1-6; D perhaps matches TRBD1 (5 bases). The CDR3 runs 16 residues. Germline loops: CDR1 DFQATT, CDR2 SNEGSKA (reference sequence). V lost 2 bases to trimming and J lost 10 bases, with 21 bases between them. This CDR3 is CSARPLRGGQISPLHF. CDR3 coding DNA: TGCAGTGCTAGACCCCTACGGGGCGGCCAGATCTCACCCCTCCACTTT.

Comment on this clonotype: At one end, the junction sequence differs from germline, possibly due to a read error. This chain links TRBV7-7 with TRBJ2-7; 8 bases are a match to TRBD1. CDR1 is SSHAT, CDR2 FNYEAQ, per germline (reference sequence). The CDR3 loop spans 16 amino acids. CDR3: CASSLTGGKGTYEQYF. The CDR3 DNA is TGTGCTAGCAGCCTTACAGGGGGTAAAGGGACCTACGAGCAGTACTTC.

This clonotype was counted between two and nine times. The rearrangement uses TRBV7-9 and TRBJ2-3, with 8 bases matching TRBD1. Germline V gene lookup returns CDR1 SEHNR and CDR2 FQNEAQ (reference sequence). J lost 2 bases, V lost 5 bases, and 9 bases had no gene match. The CDR3 extends over 16 amino acids. CDR3 protein: CASSDTGGSLTDTQYF. CDR3 bases: TGTGCCAGCAGCGACACAGGGGGTTCTCTCACAGATACGCAGTATTTT.

This clonotype was counted ten times or more. The rearrangement links TRBV24-1 to TRBJ2-4, with D possibly called TRBD1 or TRBD2 (5 bases each). Per germline, CDR1 KGHDR and CDR2 SFDVKD. Between the trimmed V and J ends, which lost 5 bases and 8 bases, there was a span of 9 bases. The CDR3 covers 12 residues. The DNA of the CDR3 is TGTGCCACCAGTGGGGGGTCAGACATTCAGTACTTC. Protein: CATSGGSDIQYF.

V and J are TRBV9 and TRBJ2-3; 13 bases are shared with TRBD2. This CDR3 comprises 19 residues. The germline V gene has CDR1 SGDLS and CDR2 YYNGEE. With 4 bases clipped from V and 4 bases from J, the junction kept 15 bases outside the gene matches. The CDR3 coding sequence is TGTGCCAGCAGCACTAGGACTAGCGGGAGAGGCGCGAGGGCAGATACGCAGTATTTT. Amino acid sequence: CASSTRTSGRGARADTQYF.

The chain joins TRBV11-2 to TRBJ2-7; D perhaps matches TRBD1 (6 bases). V was trimmed by 5 bases and J by 7 bases, leaving 30 bases between them. Germline V gene sequence: CDR1 SGHAT, CDR2 FQNNGV. CDR3 size: 18 residues. The DNA of the CDR3 is TGTGCCAGCAGCACCCGGGACAAACAACGGTTCCCCCTTATGGAGCAGTACTTC. Amino acid sequence: CASSTRDKQRFPLMEQYF. Using reference TRBV11-2 and TRBJ2-7 for the parts outside the CDR3, the full variable domain is EAGVAQSPRYKIIEKRQSVAFWCNPISGHATLYWYQQILGQGPKLLIQFQNNGVVDDSQLPKDRFSAERLKGVDSTLKIQPAKLEDSAVYLCASSTRDKQRFPLMEQYFGPGTRLTVT.

This clonotype was detected many times. The CDR3 loop reads CASSRLGDEQYF. The CDR3 coding sequence is TGTGCCAGCAGCCGCCTCGGGGACGAGCAGTACTTC. The chain recombines TRBV3-1 with TRBJ2-7; a weak D match, TRBD2 (5 bases). Germline CDR1 reads LGHDT; CDR2 reads YNNKEL (reference sequence). CDR3 length: 12 residues. V was cut by 4 bases and J by 5 bases, with 9 bases left in between.

The chain is built from TRBV10-3 and TRBJ1-1; no firm D call. CDR1 and CDR2 (germline): ENHRY, SYGVKD. Trimming removed 5 bases from V and 1 base from J, with 14 bases in between. The CDR3 consists of 15 residues. In DNA, the CDR3 is TGTGCCATCAGTTTCTCTTCGGACGGGAACACTGAAGCTTTCTTT. Residues: CAISFSSDGNTEAFF.

The chain employs TRBV29-1 and TRBJ2-1, with D maybe TRBD1 (5 bases). Germline V gives CDR1 SQVTM, CDR2 ANQGSEA. The CDR3 has 14 amino acids. V shed 7 bases and J shed 5 bases, with 18 bases lying between them. The CDR3 DNA reads as TGCAGCGACCCCAGACAGCGTGGGCACAATGAGCAGTTCTTC. This encodes CSDPRQRGHNEQFF.